The 26 T cell receptor beta chains reported below all come from one sample, sequenced in a study of patients and donors after allogeneic stem cell transplantation. MiXCR, run by TCRdb on the RT-PCR reads, gives a single entry per CDR3 protein. Of roughly 230,000 distinct CDR3 sequences in the sample, approximately 14% were seen once. The sequencing input was blood, either unsorted or a sorted T cell fraction (not recorded which). These receptors came from a human donor who was either an allogeneic HSCT recipient or a stem cell or donor lymphocyte infusion donor (not recorded which). It is not recorded whose cells these are; they may come from a transplant donor.

This clonotype was observed a handful of times. This chain connects TRBV19 to TRBJ1-1; TRBD1 is a possible D gene (5 bases). The CDR3 has 14 residues. Trimming stripped 2 bases from V and 5 bases from J, with 12 bases between. In germline, CDR1 is LNHDA, CDR2 SQIVND (reference sequence). CDR3 amino acids: CASSIFIGGTEAFF. DNA of the CDR3: TGTGCCAGTAGTATATTTATCGGGGGGACTGAAGCTTTCTTT.

The chain carries TRBV4-3 and TRBJ2-5, with 15 bases lining up with TRBD2. Germline V gene data show CDR1 as LGHNA and CDR2 as YSLEER. The CDR3 is made up of 16 amino acids. Trimming cost V 1 base and J 4 bases; bases outside gene matches: 1. CDR3 DNA: TGCGCCAGCAGCCAAGGGACTAGCGGGGGGGCAGAGACCCAGTACTTC. It is translated as CASSQGTSGGAETQYF.

The gene calls are TRBV6-5 and TRBJ2-7; the match to TRBD2 covers 7 bases. This CDR3 spans 14 amino acids. Unmatched junction bases numbered 5, after V lost 2 bases and J lost 4 bases. CDR1 is MNHEY, CDR2 SVGAGI, per germline. In DNA, the CDR3 is TGTGCCAGCAGTTACAGAGCTAGCGGATACGAGCAGTACTTC. Residues: CASSYRASGYEQYF.

In its sample, this clonotype was seen many times. The CDR3 loop reads CASSDSRGRHETQYF. CDR3 DNA sequence: TGTGCCAGCAGTGATTCGAGGGGGAGACACGAGACCCAGTACTTC. The rearrangement joins TRBV6-1 to TRBJ2-5; tentatively, D is TRBD1 (6 bases). Germline values: CDR1 MNHNS, CDR2 SASEGT. The CDR3 contains 15 residues. The V gene lost 3 bases and the J gene lost 5 bases, with 16 bases spanning the gap.

This clonotype was recorded at least ten times. The rearrangement uses TRBV7-8 and TRBJ2-3; 9 nucleotides agree with TRBD1. The CDR3 loop spans 13 amino acids. The ends lost 5 bases at V and 15 bases at J; junction bases unmatched: 12. The germline CDR1 and CDR2 sequences are SGHVS and FQNEAQ. As DNA, the CDR3 is TGTGCCAGCAGCCTAGGTTCGGGACAGGGCAGTTATTTT. Its protein is CASSLGSGQGSYF.

This clonotype was observed a few times. V usage is TRBV30 and J usage is TRBJ1-2, with TRBD1 identical over 10 bases. The CDR3 is 14 residues long. Trimming took 4 bases from V and 4 from J; bases not matched to a gene: 6. Germline lookup yields CDR1 GTSNPN and CDR2 SVGIG (reference sequence). This chain's CDR3 is CAWTDRGLGYGYTF. CDR3 nucleotides: TGTGCCTGGACCGACAGGGGGCTCGGCTATGGCTACACCTTC.

This rearrangement joins TRBV4-3 to TRBJ1-2; 8 bases map to TRBD1. After removal of 8 bases from V and 5 bases from J, the junction contained 16 bases not matched to a gene. The CDR3 has 16 residues. In germline, CDR1 is LGHNA, CDR2 YSLEER. The CDR3 region is CASDSPTGAKGYGYTF. In DNA form, the CDR3 reads TGCGCCAGCGACAGCCCGACAGGGGCGAAGGGGTATGGCTACACCTTC.

This clonotype showed up many times. The genes are TRBV4-1 and TRBJ1-5; weak D call: TRBD1 (6 bases). The ends were cut back, 4 bases at V and 7 bases at J, with 11 bases in the middle. The CDR3 is 13 amino acids. Germline lookup yields CDR1 MGHRA and CDR2 YSYEKL. CDR3 in amino acids: CASSLIRGQPQHF. CDR3 nucleotide sequence: TGCGCCAGCAGCCTGATCAGGGGACAGCCCCAGCATTTT.

The genes are TRBV4-2 and TRBJ2-1; no reliable D call. Germline V gene sequence: CDR1 LGHNA, CDR2 YNFKEQ. V shed 1 base and J shed 0 bases, with 13 bases lying between them. The CDR3 has 17 amino acids. The CDR3 DNA reads TGTGCCAGCAGCCAAGGAGTGCGGAGCAGCTCCTACAATGAGCAGTTCTTC. Protein: CASSQGVRSSSYNEQFF.

The chain uses TRBV2 and TRBJ2-3; D is possibly TRBD1 (6 bases). The CDR3 has 15 residues. With 6 bases removed from V and 2 bases from J, the gap between germline ends came to 15 bases. Germline CDR1 and CDR2: SNHLY and FYNNEI. The CDR3 coding sequence is TGTGCCAGCAGCAGGGGTGGACAGACCACAGATACGCAGTATTTT. It codes for CASSRGGQTTDTQYF.

This clonotype was recorded a few times. The CDR3 loop reads CASSQDPGTGTYEQYF. The CDR3 region has the DNA TGCGCCAGCAGCCAAGACCCCGGGACGGGGACCTACGAGCAGTACTTC. The gene calls are TRBV4-1 and TRBJ2-7; D is perhaps TRBD1 or TRBD2 (5 bases each). There are 16 residues in the CDR3. Germline-derived CDR1 and CDR2 are MGHRA and YSYEKL. Trimming took off 0 bases at V and 2 bases at J, with 14 bases between the two ends.

This clonotype was observed a few times. The chain carries TRBV20-1 and TRBJ2-7; 10 bases agree with TRBD2. This CDR3 comprises 14 residues. Germline V gene lookup returns CDR1 DFQATT and CDR2 SNEGSKA (reference sequence). The J segment lost 3 bases and the V segment lost 6 bases, leaving 8 bases of the junction unmatched. This CDR3 reads CSAGPGLADYEQYF. The CDR3 nucleotides are TGCAGTGCAGGTCCCGGACTAGCGGACTACGAGCAGTACTTC.

This clonotype was seen many times. V and J are TRBV10-3 and TRBJ2-2; TRBD1 is a possible D gene (5 bases). Germline lookup yields CDR1 ENHRY and CDR2 SYGVKD. Trimming cost V 6 bases and J 4 bases, with 15 bases left between them. This CDR3 has 15 amino acids. The CDR3 DNA is TGTGCCATCAGCTCAGGGCCCACGTCCACCGGGGAGCTGTTTTTT. Protein sequence: CAISSGPTSTGELFF.

With regard to this clonotype: An end of the junction differs from the germline gene, which may be a read error. The chain combines TRBV29-1 with TRBJ2-1; the D gene is possibly TRBD2 (6 bases). The CDR3 is made up of 13 amino acids. Germline V gene data show CDR1 as SQVTM and CDR2 as ANQGSEA. CDR3: CNVGGGKHNEQFF. The DNA of the CDR3 is TGCAACGTTGGTGGGGGGAAACACAATGAGCAGTTCTTC.

This rearrangement joins TRBV20-1 to TRBJ2-1; a weak D match, TRBD1 (6 bases). The V gene lost 7 bases and the J gene lost 1 base, with 17 bases spanning the gap. CDR3 size: 15 residues. Germline V gives CDR1 DFQATT, CDR2 SNEGSKA (reference sequence). The CDR3: CSVVGRGRSYNEQFF. In DNA form, the CDR3 reads TGCAGTGTTGTGGGCAGGGGACGTTCCTACAATGAGCAGTTCTTC.

This clonotype was recorded at least ten times. The chain employs TRBV27 and TRBJ2-1; D unresolved. Germline V gene sequence: CDR1 MNHEY, CDR2 SMNVEV (reference sequence). V was shortened by 3 bases and J by 4 bases, with 4 bases between the two germline ends. This CDR3 has 12 residues. The CDR3 nucleotides read TGTGCCAGCAGTTTGGGGTACAATGAGCAGTTCTTC. It yields the protein CASSLGYNEQFF.

To note about this clonotype: A much larger clone is a single base away; this may be a read error. The rearrangement links TRBV15 to TRBJ2-3, with 9 bases that match TRBD1. Germline assignment: CDR1 LNHNV and CDR2 YYDKDF (reference sequence). Trimming took 4 bases from V and 5 from J; bases not matched to a gene: 19. The CDR3 has 19 amino acids. CDR3 protein: CATSKDKTRWGQGQDTQYF. CDR3 DNA: TGTGCCACCAGCAAAGATAAGACGAGATGGGGACAGGGACAAGATACGCAGTATTTT. The whole variable domain, filled in from reference TRBV15 and TRBJ2-3, reads DAMVIQNPRYQVTQFGKPVTLSCSQTLNHNVMYWYQQKSSQAPKLLFHYYDKDFNNEADTPDNFQSRRPNTSFCFLDIRSPGLGDTAMYLCATSKDKTRWGQGQDTQYFGPGTRLTVL.

This clonotype was observed many times. The J gene is TRBJ1-5, the V gene TRBV4-1, with a tentative D call TRBD1 (5 bases). This CDR3 comprises 19 residues. V was shortened by 0 bases and J by 0 bases, with 18 bases between the two germline ends. Germline V lookup: CDR1 MGHRA, CDR2 YSYEKL. Written as DNA, the CDR3 is TGCGCCAGCAGCCAAGATCCATCCGGGGCGGGGGGTAGCAATCAGCCCCAGCATTTT. This encodes CASSQDPSGAGGSNQPQHF.

This clonotype was seen at least ten times. The chain uses TRBV6-5 and TRBJ1-3; D is uncertain. This CDR3 is 15 amino acids long. Trimming removed 4 bases at V and 2 bases at J, with 12 bases between. Looked up from germline, CDR1 is MNHEY and CDR2 is SVGAGI. CDR3 amino acids: CASSLGIPTGNTIYF. DNA of the CDR3: TGTGCCAGCAGTTTAGGGATCCCCACTGGAAACACCATATATTTT.

The gene calls are TRBV2 and TRBJ1-3, with 9 bases matching TRBD1. This CDR3 contains 16 residues. Germline V gene sequence: CDR1 SNHLY, CDR2 FYNNEI. V was pared by 7 bases and J by 4 bases, with 11 bases of the junction left unmatched. The CDR3 bases are TGTGCCAGCATCGGAATTACCGGGACAGGGGGAAACACCATATATTTT. It yields the protein CASIGITGTGGNTIYF.

V and J are TRBV5-4 and TRBJ2-7; 10 positions agree with TRBD1. Trimming removed 4 bases from V and 1 base from J; junction bases left unmatched: 5. The CDR3 is 15 residues long. Per the germline V gene, CDR1 is SGHNT and CDR2 is YYREEE (reference sequence). The CDR3 region is CASSPGQGTSYEQYF. The CDR3 bases are TGTGCCAGCAGCCCGGGACAGGGGACATCCTACGAGCAGTACTTC.

This clonotype has at least ten counts. The chain joins TRBV28 to TRBJ2-3; D remains unclear. Germline CDR1 and CDR2: MDHEN and SYDVKM. V was cut by 6 bases and J by 2 bases, with 6 bases left in between. This CDR3 has 12 residues. The CDR3 DNA reads as TGTGCCAGCAGGTCAGACACAGATACGCAGTATTTT. Its protein is CASRSDTDTQYF.

Only a few counts were recorded for this clonotype. This chain links TRBV9 with TRBJ1-1; unclear D gene. The V and J ends lost 1 base and 2 bases respectively, with 6 bases between them. CDR3 size: 13 residues. Germline V gene data show CDR1 as SGDLS and CDR2 as YYNGEE. The CDR3 region has the DNA TGTGCCAGCAGCGTACATTCAAACACTGAAGCTTTCTTT. The encoded protein is CASSVHSNTEAFF.

The chain joins TRBV20-1 to TRBJ1-2; 11 bases fit TRBD1. V shed 0 bases and J 5 bases; nucleotides not matched to a gene: 8. The CDR3 runs 16 residues. The germline V gene encodes CDR1 DFQATT and CDR2 SNEGSKA (reference sequence). The CDR3 coding sequence is TGCAGTGCTAGAGACAGGACAGGGGGCGTTTGGTATGGCTACACCTTC. Its protein is CSARDRTGGVWYGYTF.

This clonotype showed up many times. V is TRBV3-1 and J is TRBJ1-6; D gene unclear. V lost 1 base and J lost 10, with 11 bases in between. This CDR3 is 14 amino acids long. Germline loops: CDR1 LGHDT, CDR2 YNNKEL (reference sequence). This chain's CDR3 is CASSQVSGNSPLHF. The CDR3 nucleotides are TGTGCCAGCAGCCAAGTCTCGGGGAACTCACCCCTCCACTTT. The full variable domain, rest sourced from reference TRBV3-1 and TRBJ1-6, is DTAVSQTPKYLVTQMGNDKSIKCEQNLGHDTMYWYKQDSKKFLKIMFSYNNKELIINETVPNRFSPKSPDKAHLNLHINSLELGDSAVYFCASSQVSGNSPLHFGNGTRLTVT.

This clonotype was seen more than once but under ten times. This sequence joins TRBV14 and TRBJ1-1; the D gene is possibly TRBD1 (5 bases). Looked up from germline, CDR1 is SGHDN and CDR2 is FVKESK. The CDR3 totals 15 residues. The ends were cut back, 4 bases at V and 1 base at J, with 13 bases in the middle. The chain's CDR3 is CASSLWGGTNTEAFF. In DNA, the CDR3 is TGTGCCAGCAGCCTCTGGGGCGGCACGAACACTGAAGCTTTCTTT. The complete variable domain, with remaining parts taken from reference TRBV14 and TRBJ1-1, reads EAGVTQFPSHSVIEKGQTVTLRCDPISGHDNLYWYRRVMGKEIKFLLHFVKESKQDESGMPNNRFLAERTGGTYSTLKVQPAELEDSGVYFCASSLWGGTNTEAFFGQGTRLTVV.